Presented here are 12 T cell receptor beta chains from one specimen sequenced in a study of beta chain features in type 1 diabetes. Expressed TCRB transcripts were sequenced because the isolated RNA had all been reverse transcribed beforehand. Assay: immunoSEQ multiplex PCR; the TCRdb copy retains only in-frame clones and omits some. The table has fewer than 550,000 clones, around 10% seen once; the top ten hold 0.045% to 0.06%. Material: naive CD4+ T cells from blood. These receptors all stem from a woman aged 18-29 years in good health.

The chain recombines TRBV27 with TRBJ1-2, with TRBD1 as a possible D gene (5 bases). V was shortened by 4 bases and J by 2 bases, with 14 bases between the two germline ends. This CDR3 spans 15 amino acids. The germline V gene has CDR1 MNHEY and CDR2 SMNVEV (reference sequence). The DNA of the CDR3 is TGTGCCAGCAGTTATAGGGGCCTCGGGAACTATGGCTACACCTTC. It yields the protein CASSYRGLGNYGYTF.

This clone has a handful of counts. V usage is TRBV6-1 and J usage is TRBJ2-1; D may be TRBD2 (7 bases). The germline V and J ends were trimmed by 9 bases and 4 bases, with 19 bases remaining between them. Looked up from germline, CDR1 is MNHNS and CDR2 is SASEGT. The CDR3 is 15 amino acids. The DNA for the CDR3 is TGTGCCAGTCCGAGGGGGGGGCTTCAGTACAATGAGCAGTTCTTC. It specifies CASPRGGLQYNEQFF.

This clone was picked up a small number of times. V and J are TRBV9 and TRBJ1-6, with D unclear. The CDR3 length is 16 residues. The germline CDR1 and CDR2 sequences are SGDLS and YYNGEE. V dropped 0 bases and J dropped 7 bases, with 14 bases sitting between them. This CDR3 reads CASSVGASRRNSPLHF. CDR3 bases: TGTGCCAGCAGCGTAGGGGCCTCACGGAGGAATTCACCCCTCCACTTT.

The chain carries TRBV7-6 and TRBJ2-1; TRBD1 aligns across 9 bases. The CDR3 runs to 17 residues. In germline, CDR1 is SGHVS, CDR2 FNYEAQ. The V segment lost 2 bases and the J segment 10 bases; nucleotides outside the gene matches: 15. In DNA, the CDR3 is TGTGCCAGCAGCTTAACACTCACCGGGACAGGGTCACGCGAGCAGTTCTTC. Protein product: CASSLTLTGTGSREQFF.

This clone came up a few times. The gene calls are TRBV5-1 and TRBJ2-3; tentative D call: TRBD2 (6 bases). Germline values: CDR1 SGHRS, CDR2 YFSETQ. V lost 0 bases and J 0 bases, leaving 11 bases between the germline ends. CDR3 length: 16 amino acids. The CDR3 reads CASSLGAGSSTDTQYF. The CDR3 bases are TGCGCCAGCAGCTTGGGCGCGGGAAGCAGCACAGATACGCAGTATTTT.

The chain links TRBV6-5 to TRBJ2-5; unclear D gene. This CDR3 is built from 11 residues. Trimming took 6 bases from V and 5 from J, leaving 7 bases between them. Per germline, CDR1 MNHEY and CDR2 SVGAGI. The CDR3 reads CASRFAETQYF. DNA of the CDR3: TGTGCCAGCAGGTTCGCGGAGACCCAGTACTTC.

CDR3 protein: CASSFRRDEQFF. The DNA for the CDR3 is TGTGCCAGCAGCTTTAGGCGGGATGAGCAGTTCTTC. The chain uses TRBV7-2 and TRBJ2-1; D may be TRBD2 (5 bases). V lost 3 bases and J 8 bases, leaving 8 bases between the germline ends. There are 12 residues in the CDR3. In germline, CDR1 is SGHTA, CDR2 FQGNSA. The complete variable domain, with remaining parts taken from reference TRBV7-2 and TRBJ2-1, reads GAGVSQSPSNKVTEKGKDVELRCDPISGHTALYWYRQSLGQGLEFLIYFQGNSAPDKSGLPSDRFSAERTGGSVSTLTIQRTQQEDSAVYLCASSFRRDEQFFGPGTRLTVL.

The rearrangement uses TRBV5-4 and TRBJ1-2; weak D call: TRBD1 (6 bases). The ends were cut back, 4 bases at V and 0 bases at J, with 16 bases in the middle. The CDR3 loop spans 16 amino acids. Germline V gives CDR1 SGHNT, CDR2 YYREEE (reference sequence). This chain's CDR3 is CASSQTLTGSNYGYTF. CDR3 in DNA: TGTGCCAGCAGCCAGACCTTGACAGGATCTAACTATGGCTACACCTTC.

This chain connects TRBV18 to TRBJ2-1, with 9 positions matching TRBD1. V dropped 3 bases and J dropped 12; count of bases not matched to a gene: 0. Germline lookup yields CDR1 KGHSH and CDR2 LQKENI. The CDR3 loop spans 11 amino acids. CDR3 in amino acids: CASSPTGGQFF. CDR3 DNA sequence: TGTGCCAGCTCACCGACAGGGGGGCAGTTCTTC.

There are a few counts of this clone. CDR3 in amino acids: CATSRPPTVNTEAFF. CDR3 in DNA: TGTGCCACCAGCAGGCCTCCGACAGTGAACACTGAAGCTTTCTTT. The rearrangement uses TRBV15 and TRBJ1-1, with D maybe TRBD1 (5 bases). The germline gives CDR1 LNHNV, CDR2 YYDKDF (reference sequence). This CDR3 contains 15 residues. The germline V and J ends were trimmed by 3 bases and 0 bases, with 11 bases remaining between them.

The genes are TRBV27 and TRBJ1-4, with 7 positions matching TRBD1. The CDR3 totals 15 residues. V trimming: 4 bases; J trimming: 8 bases; junction bases outside the gene matches: 10. Germline V CDR1 and CDR2: MNHEY, SMNVEV (reference sequence). CDR3 protein: CASSSQDRDQEKLFF. In DNA form, the CDR3 reads TGTGCCAGCAGTTCCCAAGACAGGGACCAAGAAAAACTGTTTTTT.

The V gene is TRBV15, the J gene TRBJ2-1; 7 nucleotides line up with TRBD2. The CDR3 is 16 residues long. The V and J ends lost 3 bases and 4 bases, in that order; junction bases with no gene match: 9. Germline CDR1 and CDR2: LNHNV and YYDKDF (reference sequence). The DNA of the CDR3 is TGTGCCACCAGCAGTTGGGCAGGGAGGGGTTACAATGAGCAGTTCTTC. Translation gives CATSSWAGRGYNEQFF.